These 20 T cell receptor beta chains originate from one sample sequenced in a study of OX40 agonist ivuxolimab in advanced cancers. Sequencing used immunoSEQ multiplex PCR; TCRdb keeps in-frame clones, though not all of them. There are tens of thousands of clones in the sample; about 86% occur only once, and approximately 6.3% lies in the top ten. The source material was CD4+ or CD8+ T cells sorted from blood, sampled in a trial of the OX40 agonist ivuxolimab. These receptors all stem from an adult with an advanced solid tumor such as melanoma, head and neck, liver or kidney cancer.

The chain recombines TRBV28 with TRBJ2-7; D possibly uses TRBD1 or TRBD2 (5 bases each). V was clipped by 3 bases and J by 7 bases, with 13 bases between them. Germline lookup yields CDR1 MDHEN and CDR2 SYDVKM. The CDR3 covers 13 residues. The CDR3 region is CASSLAGRGEQYF. The CDR3 DNA sequence: TGTGCCAGCAGTTTGGCAGGGAGAGGGGAGCAGTACTTC. Full variable domain (remainder filled in from reference TRBV28 and TRBJ2-7): DVKVTQSSRYLVKRTGEKVFLECVQDMDHENMFWYRQDPGLGLRLIYFSYDVKMKEKGDIPEGYSVSREKKERFSLILESASTNQTSMYLCASSLAGRGEQYFGPGTRLTVT.

The chain couples TRBV19 to TRBJ2-7; D is ambiguous. This CDR3 is 13 amino acids long. Germline V lookup: CDR1 LNHDA, CDR2 SQIVND (reference sequence). The V end was cut by 3 bases, the J end by 4 bases, with 10 bases between. This CDR3 reads CASSIGSTYEQYF. CDR3 coding DNA: TGTGCCAGTAGTATTGGGTCTACTTACGAGCAGTACTTC. Based on the CDR3 plus reference TRBV19 and TRBJ2-7, the full variable domain is DGGITQSPKYLFRKEGQNVTLSCEQNLNHDAMYWYRQDPGQGLRLIYYSQIVNDFQKGDIAEGYSVSREKKESFPLTVTSAQKNPTAFYLCASSIGSTYEQYFGPGTRLTVT.

The chain combines TRBV29-1 with TRBJ2-3; D possibly corresponds to TRBD2 (6 bases). In germline, CDR1 is SQVTM, CDR2 ANQGSEA. The length of the CDR3 is 14 residues. V lost 0 bases and J 2 bases, leaving 9 bases between the germline ends. The CDR3 DNA follows: TGCAGCGTTGAAGATGGCGGGACCACAGATACGCAGTATTTT. Translating gives CSVEDGGTTDTQYF.

The rearrangement joins TRBV14 to TRBJ2-7, with a possible D match to TRBD2 (6 bases). In germline, CDR1 is SGHDN, CDR2 FVKESK. This CDR3 is built from 14 residues. V was cut by 1 base and J by 5 bases, with 12 bases left in between. The CDR3 region is CASSQVLAVNEQYF. As DNA, the CDR3 is TGTGCCAGCAGCCAAGTACTAGCAGTCAACGAGCAGTACTTC.

The chain couples TRBV2 to TRBJ1-5; D is perhaps TRBD1 (5 bases). The V end was cut by 8 bases, the J end by 6 bases, with 11 bases between. The CDR3 totals 12 residues. The V gene's germline CDR1 is SNHLY and CDR2 FYNNEI. The CDR3 DNA reads as TGTGCCAGCGGTGGGGGGGGTCAGCCCCAGCATTTT. This gives the protein CASGGGGQPQHF.

This clone has only a few counts. A junction end diverges from the germline sequence, so it may reflect a read error. The CDR3 nucleotides read TGTGCTAGCATGGCGCAGGGTGGCAATGAGCAGTTCTTC. Protein sequence: CASMAQGGNEQFF. This chain links TRBV7-7 with TRBJ2-1; TRBD1 might be the D (5 bases). The length of the CDR3 is 13 residues. Germline CDR1 SSHAT, CDR2 FNYEAQ (reference sequence).

This chain joins TRBV7-2 and TRBJ1-1, with 12 bases lining up with TRBD1. Germline lookup yields CDR1 SGHTA and CDR2 FQGNSA. The junction had 10 bases not matched to a gene; V was cut back by 6 bases and J by 2 bases. The CDR3 loop spans 17 amino acids. CDR3 loop: CASRGNRDRGRNTEAFF. The CDR3, as DNA: TGTGCCAGCAGAGGTAACCGGGACAGGGGGCGAAACACTGAAGCTTTCTTT.

This clone was seen just once. The CDR3 region is CASSQGGQGSQPQHF. Here the CDR3 DNA reads TGTGCCAGCAGCCAAGGAGGGCAGGGGAGTCAGCCCCAGCATTTT. The V and J genes are TRBV14 and TRBJ1-5, with D possibly being TRBD1 (6 bases). The germline V gene has CDR1 SGHDN and CDR2 FVKESK. The V end lost 1 base, the J end lost 6 bases, and 13 bases lay between the germline ends. The CDR3 spans 15 residues.

The chain carries TRBV14 and TRBJ2-5; possibly TRBD1 for D (6 bases). Germline assignment: CDR1 SGHDN and CDR2 FVKESK. This CDR3 spans 13 amino acids. The germline V and J ends were trimmed by 3 bases and 5 bases, with 10 bases remaining between them. CDR3 protein: CASSQLTGETQYF. The CDR3 nucleotides are TGTGCCAGCAGCCAGTTAACAGGGGAGACCCAGTACTTC.

J is TRBJ1-5 and V is TRBV21-1. TRBV21-1 is labeled a pseudogene. This CDR3 contains 13 residues. The DNA of the CDR3 is TGTGCCAGCAGAGTCCGAAGCAATCAGCCCCAGCATTTT. The encoded protein is CASRVRSNQPQHF.

The rearrangement links TRBV19 to TRBJ2-4; 10 bases match TRBD2. Germline V gives CDR1 LNHDA, CDR2 SQIVND (reference sequence). CDR3 length equals 16 residues. Trimming cost V 6 bases and J 0 bases; bases outside gene matches: 5. The CDR3 sequence: CASSDGLAVAKNIQYF. As DNA, the CDR3 is TGTGCCAGTAGCGATGGACTAGCGGTAGCCAAAAACATTCAGTACTTC.

V and J are TRBV9 and TRBJ2-1; D possibly corresponds to TRBD2 (5 bases). V dropped 0 bases and J dropped 3 bases, with 7 bases sitting between them. The CDR3 is made up of 14 amino acids. Germline V gene lookup returns CDR1 SGDLS and CDR2 YYNGEE. The CDR3 DNA follows: TGTGCCAGCAGCGTAGGGGAGAGCTACAATGAGCAGTTCTTC. Protein sequence: CASSVGESYNEQFF.

J is TRBJ2-1 and V is TRBV6-1; D is undetermined. The CDR3 runs to 10 residues. The germline CDR1 and CDR2 sequences are MNHNS and SASEGT. Trimming took off 5 bases at V and 9 bases at J, with 5 bases between the two ends. CDR3 sequence: CASSYGEQFF. CDR3 nucleotides: TGTGCCAGCAGTTATGGTGAGCAGTTCTTC.

The rearrangement joins TRBV28 to TRBJ2-7, with D maybe TRBD1 (6 bases). This CDR3 spans 14 amino acids. Germline V gives CDR1 MDHEN, CDR2 SYDVKM. V was pared by 2 bases and J by 6 bases, with 14 bases between. CDR3 in amino acids: CASSLVGGGLEQYF. DNA for the CDR3: TGTGCCAGCAGTTTAGTCGGTGGGGGCCTCGAGCAGTACTTC.

The chain uses TRBV9 and TRBJ2-3; perhaps TRBD2 as D (7 bases). The germline V and J ends were trimmed by 4 bases and 4 bases, with 16 bases remaining between them. The germline CDR1 and CDR2 sequences are SGDLS and YYNGEE. This CDR3 has 15 amino acids. The CDR3 here is CASSLRWGGADTQYF. The DNA of the CDR3 is TGTGCCAGCAGCCTACGCTGGGGGGGCGCAGATACGCAGTATTTT.

This chain uses TRBV18 with TRBJ2-2; D is unclear. The V end lost 4 bases, the J end lost 3 bases, and 9 bases lay between the germline ends. CDR3 length: 14 amino acids. The germline CDR1 and CDR2 sequences are KGHSH and LQKENI. The CDR3 is CASSRPTDTGELFF. For the CDR3, the DNA is TGTGCCAGCTCACGGCCCACGGACACCGGGGAGCTGTTTTTT.

The chain couples TRBV23-1 to TRBJ2-7, with TRBD2 matching over 12 bases. TRBV23-1 is identified as an open reading frame with a role that is uncertain. V gave up 1 base and J gave up 6 bases; unmatched junction bases: 7. This CDR3 has 16 residues. CDR3 residues: CASSQLSLAGGGEQYF. CDR3 nucleotide sequence: TGCGCCAGCAGTCAATTGTCACTAGCGGGAGGTGGCGAGCAGTACTTC.

The chain links TRBV13 to TRBJ2-1; D is possibly TRBD2 (6 bases). Between the trimmed V and J ends, which lost 0 bases and 7 bases, there was a span of 19 bases. This CDR3 spans 17 amino acids. The germline V gene has CDR1 PRHDT and CDR2 FYEKMQ (reference sequence). The chain's CDR3 is CASSLGNGGLARNEQFF. Written as DNA, the CDR3 is TGTGCCAGCAGCTTAGGCAATGGTGGTCTAGCGAGAAATGAGCAGTTCTTC.

CDR3 protein: CASSSTGNVAKNIQYF. The CDR3 DNA sequence: TGTGCCAGTAGTTCGACAGGGAACGTAGCCAAAAACATTCAGTACTTC. The V call is TRBV19, the J call TRBJ2-4, with 7 bases matching TRBD1. This CDR3 region has 16 residues. Germline loops: CDR1 LNHDA, CDR2 SQIVND (reference sequence). V lost 5 bases, J lost 0 bases, and 7 bases stayed unmatched.

In its sample, this clone was seen a few times. V and J are TRBV7-6 and TRBJ1-2; the D gene is possibly TRBD1 (5 bases). The germline CDR1 and CDR2 sequences are SGHVS and FNYEAQ. V lost 2 bases and J lost 2, with 12 bases in between. The length of the CDR3 is 15 residues. This chain's CDR3 is CASSLSPTGNYGYTF. CDR3 coding DNA: TGTGCCAGCAGCTTAAGCCCCACAGGCAACTATGGCTACACCTTC.